The clone carrying this TCR beta chain appeared a single time. Its antigen is not identified. Sequencing used immunoSEQ multiplex PCR; TCRdb keeps in-frame clones, though not all of them. There are roughly 32,000 clones in the sample; nearly 98% occur only once, and more than 0.15% lies in the top ten. The data derive from a study of monozygotic twins with cystic fibrosis. Overall study context: Libraries were built from 2.5 to 3 micrograms of fragmented DNA using about 14 PCR cycles. Regarding the study as a whole: Shared CDR3 numbers were not associated with age, concordance or severity. Nucleotide-identical clonotype sharing was significantly higher within monozygotic CF twin pairs than between unrelated CF individuals. Clonality was generally low (median around 0.009), higher in the most severe patients.

Germline CDR1 MNHNS, CDR2 SASEGT. The V end lost 2 bases, the J end lost 7 bases, and 8 bases lay between the germline ends. This CDR3 contains 13 residues. The rearrangement joins TRBV6-1 to TRBJ1-4, with a tentative D call TRBD1 (5 bases). The source material was blood. This sequence originates from a girl aged 2-10 years with cystic fibrosis. As DNA, the CDR3 is TGTGCCAGCAGTGAACAGGGCAGTGAAAAACTGTTTTTT. It codes for CASSEQGSEKLFF.